This T cell receptor (beta chain) was documented in a study of blood T cell repertoires in COVID-19. Germline loops: CDR1 SNHLY, CDR2 FYNNEI. V shed 6 bases and J 4 bases; nucleotides not matched to a gene: 8. The CDR3 spans 14 residues. Sequenced by immunoSEQ multiplex PCR; TCRdb stores in-frame clones only, minus some. The table records around 42,000 clones, 85% to 90% of them present only once. What was sequenced was peripheral blood. The sequence derives from a man aged 30 to 39 with active or convalescent COVID-19. The chain is built from TRBV2 and TRBJ2-5, with TRBD2 identical over 7 bases. The CDR3 sequence: CASRGLGVSETQYF. For the CDR3, the DNA is TGTGCCAGCAGAGGACTAGGAGTATCAGAGACCCAGTACTTC.